This T cell receptor (beta chain) was documented in a study of graft-versus-host responses after intestinal transplantation (dated by TCRdb to the early 2020s). At the level of the whole study: Multivisceral, liver-intestinal, or isolated intestinal transplants were received by the recipients. Every recipient was given anti-thymocyte globulin induction, then maintenance tacrolimus and steroids for about 3 years. Bulk TCR-beta CDR3 sequencing was used to track graft-versus-host and host-versus-graft alloreactive T cell clones in the graft, circulation and bone marrow after intestinal transplantation. To identify alloreactive clones, pre-transplant mixed lymphocyte reaction products were sequenced and compared with unstimulated pre-transplant donor and recipient T cells. Of the 20 to 25 intestinal transplant recipients enrolled in the cohort, one of whom was a retransplant, a few patients without pretransplant specimens were excluded. A peak of at least 4% donor T cells among recipient peripheral blood mononuclear cells was the definition used for donor T cell macrochimerism. Samples from a few later patients were sequenced in-house on an Illumina MiSeq with MiXCR processing rather than by the commercial service. Results the study describes overall, beyond this receptor: Conclusions were limited by the relatively low number and heterogeneity of intestinal transplant patients. Early after transplant, declines in HvG clones were associated with peak levels of circulating GvH clones. High GvH to HvG T cell clonal ratios were observed in the allografts of patients with donor T cell macrochimerism. GvH clones were detected in recipient bone marrow, and some of these GvH clones were observed earlier in ileal mucosa or blood, consistent with an intestinal mucosal origin.

The time point label, as the study defines it: cells obtained before transplantation from donor or recipient. CD3+CD4+ and CD3+CD8+ populations were FACS-sorted from unstimulated pre-transplant donor and recipient cells taken from spleen or lymph nodes. Of note for this clone: Its antigen is not yet known. No base quality information exists; no much larger clone differs at one position.

The germline V gene provides CDR1 KGHSH and CDR2 LQKENI. CDR3 length: 13 amino acids, cysteine to phenylalanine. Only the CDR3 DNA is retained, 39 bases long and in frame from the first base. A distance of 13 bases separates the germline ends of V and J, which lose 6 bases and 5 bases respectively. The protocol used for the library was the immunoSEQ multiplex PCR assay. For most patients, genomic DNA was isolated with the Qiagen DNeasy Blood and Tissue Kit and shipped frozen to Adaptive Biotechnologies for TCR sequencing. High-throughput TCR-beta CDR3 sequencing of genomic DNA from most patients was performed by Adaptive Biotechnologies. In the source study's methods: TCR sequencing data were retrieved from Adaptive's ImmunoSEQ software for about 17 patients, whereas a few other patients were processed with MiXCR and VDJtools. To correct CD4 versus CD8 sorting errors, any sequence found in both subsets at a frequency ratio below 5:1 was removed. CDR3 nucleotide sequences shared between donor and recipient were removed because the origin of such sequences could not be assigned. At least 2-fold expansion over unstimulated cells and a minimum CFSE-low frequency of 0.002% (template counts) or 0.001% (read counts) were required for clones to be classified as alloreactive. Mappable clones were those detected in sequenced pre-transplant spleen, lymph node, or MLR CFSE-low populations of the donor or recipient. Cumulative frequency of alloreactive clones was calculated as a percentage of all sequences weighted by copy number. The table comes from immuneACCESS by way of TCRdb, which keeps in-frame sequences with V and J called. Part of the clones is missing from these tables; in studies checked, under half for an unresolved V gene and the rest for unknown reasons. The DNA gave D and trimming, while V, J and clone size come from that table. This sample holds about 70,000 clones; about 94% were observed only once. Less than 0.55% of the sample is in the top ten clones.

This receptor was obtained from a human donor who received an intestinal transplant. The starting material was unstimulated CD8+ T cells sorted from spleen or lymph node cells, obtained before intestinal transplant. The sequence links TRBV18 to TRBJ1-1, and TRBD1 may be the D gene, going by 6 matching bases. The DNA is as follows: TGTGCCAGCTCCCCCTGGACAGAAACTGAAGCTTTCTTT. Translated, it gives CASSPWTETEAFF. When the CDR3 is completed using the reference TRBV18 and TRBJ1-1 genes on either side, the full variable domain is NAGVMQNPRHLVRRRGQEARLRCSPMKGHSHVYWYRQLPEEGLKFMVYLQKENIIDESGMPKERFSAEFPKEGPSILRIQQVVRGDSAAYFCASSPWTETEAFFGQGTRLTVV.